The 16 T cell receptor beta chains reported below all come from one sample, sequenced in a study of blood T cell repertoires in COVID-19. Assay: immunoSEQ multiplex PCR; the TCRdb copy retains only in-frame clones and omits some. The table has some 100,000 clones, around 90% seen once. Specimen: peripheral blood. These receptors were taken from a woman aged 60-75 years with acute or convalescent COVID-19.

The chain combines TRBV28 with TRBJ1-5, with a possible D match to TRBD1 (6 bases). The V and J ends lost 3 bases and 1 base respectively, with 10 bases between them. This CDR3 contains 15 residues. Germline-derived CDR1 and CDR2 are MDHEN and SYDVKM. CDR3 sequence: CASSFAGASNQPQHF. The CDR3, as DNA: TGTGCCAGCAGTTTTGCAGGGGCCAGCAATCAGCCCCAGCATTTT.

The V call is TRBV12-3 or TRBV12-4, the J call TRBJ1-6; D gene unclear. The CDR3 consists of 12 residues. Trimming left V 6 bases short and J 8 bases short, with 8 bases between. The CDR3 region is CASRPRDSPLHF. As DNA, the CDR3 is TGTGCCAGCAGACCCCGGGATTCACCCCTCCACTTT.

The chain combines TRBV6-5 with TRBJ1-1; 10 bases agree with TRBD1. CDR1 is MNHEY and CDR2 is SVGAGI in the germline V gene. The CDR3 extends over 14 amino acids. The V and J ends lost 6 bases and 7 bases, in that order; junction bases with no gene match: 8. The CDR3, as DNA: TGTGCCAGCAGCAGGACAGGGGGGGGGAATGAAGCTTTCTTT. Residues: CASSRTGGGNEAFF.

This clone has only a few counts. V is TRBV11-2 and J is TRBJ1-1; 7 nucleotides match TRBD1. Germline CDR1 and CDR2: SGHAT and FQNNGV. The ends lost 8 bases at V and 0 bases at J; junction bases unmatched: 9. CDR3 length: 15 residues. Here the CDR3 DNA reads TGTGCCAGCTCTCCCCCCAGGGGGTTGAACACTGAAGCTTTCTTT. Translated, it gives CASSPPRGLNTEAFF.

The chain combines TRBV5-4 with TRBJ1-5; perhaps TRBD1 as D (5 bases). Germline CDR1 reads SGHNT; CDR2 reads YYREEE (reference sequence). Trimming pared 0 bases from V and 2 bases from J, leaving 15 bases between. The CDR3 covers 17 residues. The CDR3 reads CASSLGGSGDGNQPQHF. The DNA for the CDR3 is TGTGCCAGCAGCTTGGGGGGGAGCGGGGATGGCAATCAGCCCCAGCATTTT.

CDR3 loop: CSVLGVAGVYEQFF. As DNA, the CDR3 is TGCAGCGTCTTGGGGGTAGCGGGAGTGTATGAGCAGTTCTTC. The chain recombines TRBV29-1 with TRBJ2-1; 9 bases line up with TRBD2. The CDR3 runs 14 residues. Germline CDR1 SQVTM, CDR2 ANQGSEA. J lost 8 bases, V lost 6 bases, and 11 bases had no gene match.

The chain has TRBV5-1 and TRBJ2-5, with 8 bases that match TRBD1. J lost 5 bases, V lost 4 bases, and 4 bases had no gene match. CDR1 is SGHRS and CDR2 is YFSETQ in the germline V gene. The CDR3 loop spans 13 amino acids. CDR3 protein: CASSQGARETQYF. DNA for the CDR3: TGCGCCAGCAGCCAGGGGGCGCGGGAGACCCAGTACTTC.

The chain combines TRBV6-2 or TRBV6-3 with TRBJ2-1; a weak D match, TRBD2 (5 bases). V lost 2 bases and J 5 bases, leaving 10 bases between the germline ends. Per germline, CDR1 MNHEY and CDR2 SVGEGT. The CDR3 is 14 residues long. CDR3 bases: TGTGCCAGCAGTTACGGCGGGCGAGACAATGAGCAGTTCTTC. Translation: CASSYGGRDNEQFF.

CDR3 nucleotide sequence: TGTGCCAGCACAAACAGGCGGCCCACTGAAGCTTTCTTT. Protein product: CASTNRRPTEAFF. This rearrangement joins TRBV6-6 to TRBJ1-1, with D perhaps matching TRBD1 (5 bases). From germline, CDR1 is MNHNY and CDR2 SVGAGI (reference sequence). CDR3 length: 13 residues. V was shortened by 7 bases and J by 4 bases, with 13 bases between the two germline ends.

V is TRBV28 and J is TRBJ2-7, with 14 bases matching TRBD2. The CDR3 consists of 14 residues. V shed 6 bases and J 6 bases; nucleotides not matched to a gene: 4. Germline V gene data show CDR1 as MDHEN and CDR2 as SYDVKM. The CDR3 sequence: CASSLTSGRGEQYF. The DNA for the CDR3 is TGTGCCAGCAGCCTGACTAGCGGGAGGGGCGAGCAGTACTTC.

The gene calls are TRBV14 and TRBJ2-7; D is perhaps TRBD2 (6 bases). Germline CDR1 SGHDN, CDR2 FVKESK. V lost 3 bases and J 8 bases, leaving 14 bases between the germline ends. The CDR3 has 13 amino acids. CDR3 bases: TGTGCCAGCAGCCAGGAGGGGTGGAGGAAGCAGTACGTC. Amino acids: CASSQEGWRKQYV.

This clone was counted a few times. V and J are TRBV6-6 and TRBJ2-7; maybe TRBD1 (5 bases). Germline CDR1 and CDR2: MNHNY and SVGAGI (reference sequence). The CDR3 spans 14 residues. V lost 4 bases, J lost 4 bases, and 14 bases lay in between. CDR3 in amino acids: CASSFYRIGYEQYF. DNA for the CDR3: TGTGCCAGCAGTTTTTACAGGATCGGATACGAGCAGTACTTC.

This clone has a single count. Other DNA sequences in this specimen translate into the identical CDR3. Here the CDR3 DNA reads TGTGCCACCAGCAGAGATAGGGAGGGCTACACCTTC. It encodes CATSRDREGYTF. The chain links TRBV15 to TRBJ1-2; D unclear. CDR3 length equals 12 residues. Trimming removed 0 bases from V and 8 bases from J, with 7 bases in between. Germline V CDR1 and CDR2: LNHNV, YYDKDF (reference sequence). Supplemented by reference TRBV15 and TRBJ1-2, the full variable domain reads DAMVIQNPRYQVTQFGKPVTLSCSQTLNHNVMYWYQQKSSQAPKLLFHYYDKDFNNEADTPDNFQSRRPNTSFCFLDIRSPGLGDTAMYLCATSRDREGYTFGSGTRLTVV.

The chain links TRBV29-1 to TRBJ1-2; TRBD1 might be the D (5 bases). Germline V gene data show CDR1 as SQVTM and CDR2 as ANQGSEA. The CDR3 covers 13 residues. The V end was cut by 3 bases, the J end by 4 bases, with 12 bases between. DNA for the CDR3: TGCAGCGTTGAGCCAACAGGCATCTATGGCTACACCTTC. This encodes CSVEPTGIYGYTF.

The chain couples TRBV7-3 to TRBJ2-1, with TRBD2 matching over 10 bases. J lost 4 bases, V lost 4 bases, and 4 bases had no gene match. CDR1 and CDR2 from the germline V gene are SGHTA and FQGTGA. The CDR3 length is 15 residues. CDR3 loop: CASSSSGSVYNEQFF. The CDR3 coding sequence is TGTGCCAGCAGCTCTAGCGGGAGCGTTTACAATGAGCAGTTCTTC.

The V and J genes are TRBV23-1 and TRBJ2-1; weak D call: TRBD1 (5 bases). TRBV23-1 is reported as an ORF; its role is uncertain. This CDR3 comprises 20 residues. Deletions cut 3 bases from V and 0 bases from J, with 24 bases between. CDR3 DNA: TGCGCCAGCAGTCAGAAAAAACCTGACAGCGAATGGAGCTCCTACAATGAGCAGTTCTTC. This translates into CASSQKKPDSEWSSYNEQFF.